The 17 T cell receptor beta chains in this list originate from one sample, sequenced in a study of beta chain features in type 1 diabetes. The isolated RNA, all of it, was reverse transcribed, so expressed TCRB transcripts were what got sequenced. Clones were sequenced by immunoSEQ multiplex PCR, and TCRdb holds only the in-frame ones, with some missing. This sample carries around 170,000 clones, approximately 9.1% of them seen once, and the ten largest clones take 2% to 3%. The sequenced sample was central memory CD4+ T cells from blood. These receptors were taken from a woman under 30 in good health.

This clone came up a few times. V gene TRBV2 combines with J gene TRBJ1-2, with a tentative D call TRBD1 (5 bases). Per germline, CDR1 SNHLY and CDR2 FYNNEI. Between the trimmed V and J ends, which lost 0 bases and 4 bases, there was a span of 21 bases. This CDR3 contains 18 residues. In nucleotides, the CDR3 is TGTGCCAGCAGTGAAGCGGGTGGCCAGGGTAGCGGCGGCTATGGCTACACCTTC. Translated: CASSEAGGQGSGGYGYTF.

The rearrangement links TRBV9 to TRBJ1-1, with 7 bases matching TRBD1. V was clipped by 3 bases and J by 7 bases; unmatched bases: 9. The CDR3 sequence is 14 residues long. Germline V CDR1 and CDR2: SGDLS, YYNGEE. The CDR3 DNA is TGTGCCAGCAGCGGAGGCACAGGGGCAAGTGAAGCTTTCTTT. Protein sequence: CASSGGTGASEAFF.

This clone was observed a handful of times. The chain couples TRBV30 to TRBJ1-2; D is unclear. Deletions cut 3 bases from V and 3 bases from J, with 11 bases between. Germline lookup yields CDR1 GTSNPN and CDR2 SVGIG (reference sequence). This CDR3 comprises 13 residues. The CDR3 nucleotides are TGTGCCTGGAGCCCCAGCGACTACTATGGCTACACCTTC. This sequence encodes CAWSPSDYYGYTF.

This clone was seen a handful of times. The chain recombines TRBV18 with TRBJ2-3; D not resolved. The CDR3 loop spans 13 amino acids. In germline, CDR1 is KGHSH, CDR2 LQKENI. V gave up 2 bases and J gave up 5 bases, with 8 bases separating them. The CDR3: CASSPGRGDTQYF. CDR3 sequence (DNA): TGTGCCAGCTCACCAGGCCGAGGAGATACGCAGTATTTT.

This clone has a handful of counts. This chain's CDR3 is CASLTLSGGPSYNEQFF. CDR3 nucleotide sequence: TGTGCCAGCCTAACCCTTAGCGGGGGGCCCTCCTACAATGAGCAGTTCTTC. V is TRBV28 and J is TRBJ2-1, with 10 positions matching TRBD2. Germline V gives CDR1 MDHEN, CDR2 SYDVKM. This CDR3 is 17 amino acids long. With 8 bases clipped from V and 0 bases from J, the junction kept 10 bases outside the gene matches.

This sequence joins TRBV5-4 and TRBJ2-3, with 9 bases that match TRBD2. Germline assignment: CDR1 SGHNT and CDR2 YYREEE (reference sequence). Germline trimming cut 2 bases from V and 5 bases from J; bases unmatched to any gene: 6. The CDR3 covers 15 residues. CDR3 loop: CASSFAGGGGDTQYF. The CDR3 DNA reads as TGTGCCAGCAGCTTCGCGGGGGGGGGCGGAGATACGCAGTATTTT.

The gene calls are TRBV25-1 and TRBJ2-3, with D possibly TRBD2 on 6 matching bases. The CDR3 has 15 residues. Germline CDR1 and CDR2: MGHDK and SYGVNS. Trimming stripped 0 bases from V and 1 base from J, with 8 bases between. CDR3 DNA sequence: TGTGCCAGCAGTGAATATGGAGGGCGCACAGATACGCAGTATTTT. Protein product: CASSEYGGRTDTQYF.

This chain joins TRBV30 and TRBJ2-7; a possible D gene is TRBD2 (6 bases). The CDR3 spans 15 residues. Per germline, CDR1 GTSNPN and CDR2 SVGIG (reference sequence). V gave up 2 bases and J gave up 0 bases, with 14 bases separating them. CDR3 nucleotides: TGTGCCTGGAGTCGCGGGGACCTCAGCTCCTACGAGCAGTACTTC. Its translation: CAWSRGDLSSYEQYF.

This clone was counted only a few times. In the same sample, other DNA sequences code for this CDR3. The rearrangement uses TRBV29-1 and TRBJ1-5; the match to TRBD1 covers 9 bases. This CDR3 has 12 amino acids. In germline, CDR1 is SQVTM, CDR2 ANQGSEA. V shed 6 bases and J 4 bases; nucleotides not matched to a gene: 1. The CDR3 bases are TGCAGCGTCGGACAGGGGAATCAGCCCCAGCATTTT. This encodes CSVGQGNQPQHF.

This clone was counted between two and nine times. The chain uses TRBV7-8 and TRBJ2-7, with TRBD2 matching over 7 bases. The CDR3 sequence is 14 residues long. V trimming: 1 base; J trimming: 0 bases; junction bases outside the gene matches: 0. Germline V gene lookup returns CDR1 SGHVS and CDR2 FQNEAQ. CDR3 sequence: CASSLGGGSYEQYF. The DNA for the CDR3 is TGTGCCAGCAGCTTAGGGGGGGGCTCCTACGAGCAGTACTTC. The variable domain in full, completed from reference TRBV7-8 and TRBJ2-7, reads GAGVSQSPRYKVAKRGQDVALRCDPISGHVSLFWYQQALGQGPEFLTYFQNEAQLDKSGLPSDRFFAERPEGSVSTLKIQRTQQEDSAVYLCASSLGGGSYEQYFGPGTRLTVT.

This clone was recorded a few times. The chain has TRBV30 and TRBJ2-3; D may be TRBD2 (6 bases). The CDR3 is 13 residues long. Trimming pared 8 bases from V and 2 bases from J, leaving 14 bases between. Germline CDR1 GTSNPN, CDR2 SVGIG (reference sequence). CDR3 in DNA: TGTGCCGGGGGGTACTCCTTCACAGATACGCAGTATTTT. This gives the protein CAGGYSFTDTQYF.

In DNA form, the CDR3 reads TGTGCCAGCGTCGACAGCGCCAACTCCTACGAGCAGTACTTC. Translating it yields CASVDSANSYEQYF. The V gene is TRBV6-5, the J gene TRBJ2-7, with D perhaps matching TRBD1 (5 bases). The V and J ends lost 8 bases and 0 bases respectively, with 14 bases between them. Germline loops: CDR1 MNHEY, CDR2 SVGAGI. CDR3 length: 14 residues.

The chain couples TRBV11-3 to TRBJ2-6; D gene ambiguous. This CDR3 has 15 residues. The germline V gene encodes CDR1 SGHNT and CDR2 YENEEA. The V gene lost 5 bases and the J gene lost 1 base, with 9 bases spanning the gap. DNA for the CDR3: TGTGCCAGCAGCCACTTGCTTTCTGGGGCCAACGTCCTGACTTTC. This gives the protein CASSHLLSGANVLTF.

This clone was seen repeatedly, ten times or more. The rearrangement uses TRBV5-4 and TRBJ2-7; 7 bases line up with TRBD1. Germline V gene sequence: CDR1 SGHNT, CDR2 YYREEE (reference sequence). With V trimmed by 5 bases and J by 0 bases, 2 bases remained unmatched. This CDR3 spans 13 amino acids. CDR3 amino acids: CASRRDSSYEQYF. CDR3 coding DNA: TGTGCCAGCAGACGGGACAGCTCCTACGAGCAGTACTTC.

This clone was seen at least ten times. The chain uses TRBV29-1 and TRBJ2-5; D perhaps matches TRBD2 (5 bases). The V gene lost 4 bases and the J gene lost 9 bases, with 9 bases spanning the gap. The germline V gene has CDR1 SQVTM and CDR2 ANQGSEA. There are 10 residues in the CDR3. This CDR3 reads CSVGVEAQYF. In DNA, the CDR3 is TGCAGCGTTGGGGTGGAGGCCCAGTACTTC.

The J gene is TRBJ2-5, the V gene TRBV5-4; 12 bases match TRBD2. V lost 4 bases and J lost 3; bases outside the gene matches: 4. This CDR3 contains 15 residues. Germline CDR1 and CDR2: SGHNT and YYREEE (reference sequence). The DNA of the CDR3 is TGTGCCAGCAGCCCTCGGACTAGCGGGGAAGAGACCCAGTACTTC. Translating gives CASSPRTSGEETQYF.

This clone was seen only a few times. V usage is TRBV5-6 and J usage is TRBJ1-1; D ambiguous. The ends were cut back, 8 bases at V and 4 bases at J, with 15 bases in the middle. The CDR3 loop spans 13 amino acids. Germline V gene sequence: CDR1 SGHDT, CDR2 YYEEEE. The CDR3 bases are TGTGCCAGTTTCCCCGTATCGGGCACTGAAGCTTTCTTT. Translation: CASFPVSGTEAFF. The full variable domain, in which reference TRBV5-6 and TRBJ1-1 provide the parts outside the CDR3, is DAGVTQSPTHLIKTRGQQVTLRCSPKSGHDTVSWYQQALGQGPQFIFQYYEEEERQRGNFPDRFSGHQFPNYSSELNVNALLLGDSALYLCASFPVSGTEAFFGQGTRLTVV.